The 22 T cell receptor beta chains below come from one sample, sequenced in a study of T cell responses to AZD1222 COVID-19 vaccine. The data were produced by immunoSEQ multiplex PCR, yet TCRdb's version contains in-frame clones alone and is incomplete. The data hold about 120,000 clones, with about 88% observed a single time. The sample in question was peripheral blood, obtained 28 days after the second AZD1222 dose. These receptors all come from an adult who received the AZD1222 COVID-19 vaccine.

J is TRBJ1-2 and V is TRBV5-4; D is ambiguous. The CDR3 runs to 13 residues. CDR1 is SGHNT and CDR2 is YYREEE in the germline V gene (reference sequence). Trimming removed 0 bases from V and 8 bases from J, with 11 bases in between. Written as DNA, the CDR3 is TGTGCCAGCAGCTTGGGGGCTTTGGGCGGCTACACCTTC. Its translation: CASSLGALGGYTF.

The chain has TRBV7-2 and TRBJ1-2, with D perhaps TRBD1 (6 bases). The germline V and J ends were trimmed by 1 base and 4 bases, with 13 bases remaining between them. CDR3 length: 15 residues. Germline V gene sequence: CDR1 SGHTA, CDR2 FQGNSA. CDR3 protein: CASSLEGGRSYGYTF. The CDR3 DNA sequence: TGTGCCAGCAGCTTAGAAGGGGGTAGATCCTATGGCTACACCTTC.

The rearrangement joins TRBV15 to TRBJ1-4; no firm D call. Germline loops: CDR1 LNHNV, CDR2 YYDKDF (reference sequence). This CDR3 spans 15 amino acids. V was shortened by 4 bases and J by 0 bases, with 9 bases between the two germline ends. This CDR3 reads CATSIQKTTNEKLFF. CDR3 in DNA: TGTGCCACCAGCATTCAAAAGACAACTAATGAAAAACTGTTTTTT.

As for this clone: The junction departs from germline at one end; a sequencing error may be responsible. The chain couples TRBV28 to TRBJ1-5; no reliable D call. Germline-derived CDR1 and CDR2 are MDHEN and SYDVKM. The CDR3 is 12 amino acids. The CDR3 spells CASSPPTSANFF. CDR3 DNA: TGTGCCAGCAGCCCCCCCACGTCTGCAAATTTTTTT.

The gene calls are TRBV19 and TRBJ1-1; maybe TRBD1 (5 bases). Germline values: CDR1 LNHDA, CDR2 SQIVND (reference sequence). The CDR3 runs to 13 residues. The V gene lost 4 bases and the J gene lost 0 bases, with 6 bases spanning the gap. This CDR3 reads CASSKTVNTEAFF. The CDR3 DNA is TGTGCCAGTAGTAAGACAGTGAACACTGAAGCTTTCTTT.

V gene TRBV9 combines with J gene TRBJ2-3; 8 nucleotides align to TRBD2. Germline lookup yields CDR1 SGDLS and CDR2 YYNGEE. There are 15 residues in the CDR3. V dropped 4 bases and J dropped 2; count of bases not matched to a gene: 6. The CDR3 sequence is CASSPRAGDTDTQYF. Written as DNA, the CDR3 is TGTGCCAGCAGCCCAAGAGCGGGGGACACAGATACGCAGTATTTT. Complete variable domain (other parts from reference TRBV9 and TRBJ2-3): DSGVTQTPKHLITATGQRVTLRCSPRSGDLSVYWYQQSLDQGLQFLIQYYNGEERAKGNILERFSAQQFPDLHSELNLSSLELGDSALYFCASSPRAGDTDTQYFGPGTRLTVL.

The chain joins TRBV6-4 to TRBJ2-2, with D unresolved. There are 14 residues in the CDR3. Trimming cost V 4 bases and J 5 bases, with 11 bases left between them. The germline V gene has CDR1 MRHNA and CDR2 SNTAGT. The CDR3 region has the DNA TGTGCCAGCAGTGTTCTGGGGAATACCGGGGAGCTGTTTTTT. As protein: CASSVLGNTGELFF.

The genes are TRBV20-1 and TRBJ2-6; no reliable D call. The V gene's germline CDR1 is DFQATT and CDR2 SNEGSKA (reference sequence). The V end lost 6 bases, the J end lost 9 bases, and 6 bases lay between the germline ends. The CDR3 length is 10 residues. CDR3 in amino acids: CSARDNVLTF. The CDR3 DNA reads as TGCAGTGCAAGGGACAACGTCCTGACTTTC.

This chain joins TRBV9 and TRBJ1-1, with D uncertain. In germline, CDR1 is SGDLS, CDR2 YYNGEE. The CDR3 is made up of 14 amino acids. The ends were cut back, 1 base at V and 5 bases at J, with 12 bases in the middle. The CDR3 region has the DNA TGTGCCAGCAGCGTATCGGGCGTGGAAACTGAAGCTTTCTTT. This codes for CASSVSGVETEAFF.

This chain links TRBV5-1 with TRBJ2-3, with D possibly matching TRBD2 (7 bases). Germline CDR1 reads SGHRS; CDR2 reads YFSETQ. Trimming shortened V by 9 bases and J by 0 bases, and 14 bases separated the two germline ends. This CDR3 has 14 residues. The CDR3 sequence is CATRGAPSTDTQYF. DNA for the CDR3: TGCGCCACTCGGGGGGCCCCTAGCACAGATACGCAGTATTTT.

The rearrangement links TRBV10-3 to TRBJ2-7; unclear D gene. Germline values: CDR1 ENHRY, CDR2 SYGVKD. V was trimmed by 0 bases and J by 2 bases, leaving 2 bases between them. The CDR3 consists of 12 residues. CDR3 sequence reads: CAISESPYEQYF. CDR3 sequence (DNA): TGTGCCATCAGTGAGTCGCCCTACGAGCAGTACTTC.

The chain's CDR3 is CASSLGGARSYEQYF. The CDR3 nucleotides read TGCGCCAGCAGCTTAGGCGGGGCAAGGTCCTACGAGCAGTACTTC. The chain uses TRBV5-1 and TRBJ2-7, with a weak D call TRBD2 (6 bases). With 2 bases removed from V and 1 base from J, the gap between germline ends came to 13 bases. CDR3 length: 15 amino acids. From germline, CDR1 is SGHRS and CDR2 YFSETQ. The full variable domain, completed using reference TRBV5-1 and TRBJ2-7, is KAGVTQTPRYLIKTRGQQVTLSCSPISGHRSVSWYQQTPGQGLQFLFEYFSETQRNKGNFPGRFSGRQFSNSRSEMNVSTLELGDSALYLCASSLGGARSYEQYFGPGTRLTVT.

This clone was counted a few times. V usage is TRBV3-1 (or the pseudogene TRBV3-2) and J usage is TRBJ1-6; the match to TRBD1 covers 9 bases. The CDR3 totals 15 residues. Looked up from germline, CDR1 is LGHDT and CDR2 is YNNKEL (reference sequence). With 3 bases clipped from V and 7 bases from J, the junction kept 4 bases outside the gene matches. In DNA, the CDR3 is TGTGCCAGCAGCCATGGGACAGGGATCAATTCACCCCTCCACTTT. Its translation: CASSHGTGINSPLHF.

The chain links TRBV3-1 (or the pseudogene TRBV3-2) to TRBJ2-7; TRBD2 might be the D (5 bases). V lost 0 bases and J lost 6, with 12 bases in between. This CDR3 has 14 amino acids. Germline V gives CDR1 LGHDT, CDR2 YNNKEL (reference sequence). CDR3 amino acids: CASSQDPRRGEQYF. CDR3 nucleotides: TGTGCCAGCAGCCAAGACCCCAGACGGGGCGAGCAGTACTTC.

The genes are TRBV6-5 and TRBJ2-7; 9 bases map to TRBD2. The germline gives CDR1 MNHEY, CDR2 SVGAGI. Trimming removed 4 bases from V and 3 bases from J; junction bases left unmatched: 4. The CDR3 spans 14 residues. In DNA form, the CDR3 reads TGTGCCAGCAGTTCCGGGACTAGCTTCTACGAGCAGTACTTC. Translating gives CASSSGTSFYEQYF.

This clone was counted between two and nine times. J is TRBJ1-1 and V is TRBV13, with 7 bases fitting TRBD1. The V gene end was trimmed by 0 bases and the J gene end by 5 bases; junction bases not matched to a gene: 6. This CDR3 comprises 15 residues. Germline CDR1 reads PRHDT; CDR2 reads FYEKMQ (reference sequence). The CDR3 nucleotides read TGTGCCAGCAGCTTAGGAATTACAGGGGAAACTGAAGCTTTCTTT. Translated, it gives CASSLGITGETEAFF.

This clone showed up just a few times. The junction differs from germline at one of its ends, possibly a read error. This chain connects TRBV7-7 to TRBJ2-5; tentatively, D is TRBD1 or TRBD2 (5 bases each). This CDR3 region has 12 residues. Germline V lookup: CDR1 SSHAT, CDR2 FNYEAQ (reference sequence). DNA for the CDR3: TGTGCTAGCAGCCGGGACGGTGAGACCCAGTACTTC. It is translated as CASSRDGETQYF.

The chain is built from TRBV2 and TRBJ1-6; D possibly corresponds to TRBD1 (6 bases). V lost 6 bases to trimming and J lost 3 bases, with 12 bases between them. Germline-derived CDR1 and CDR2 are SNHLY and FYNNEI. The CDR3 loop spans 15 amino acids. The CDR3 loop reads CASSSDRFYNSPLHF. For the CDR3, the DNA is TGTGCCAGCAGCTCGGACAGATTCTATAATTCACCCCTCCACTTT.

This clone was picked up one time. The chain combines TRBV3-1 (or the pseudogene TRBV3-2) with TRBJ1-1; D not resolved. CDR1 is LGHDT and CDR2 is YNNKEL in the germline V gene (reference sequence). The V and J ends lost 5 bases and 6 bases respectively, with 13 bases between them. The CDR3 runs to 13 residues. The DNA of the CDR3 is TGTGCCAGCAGCTCCGGGATCCTGGCTGAAGCTTTCTTT. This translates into CASSSGILAEAFF.

The CDR3 sequence is CASSYGTRYNEQFF. The CDR3 nucleotides are TGTGCCAGCAGTTATGGGACTCGCTACAATGAGCAGTTCTTC. The rearrangement uses TRBV27 and TRBJ2-1; possible D gene TRBD2, 6 bases. In germline, CDR1 is MNHEY, CDR2 SMNVEV (reference sequence). This CDR3 is built from 14 residues. V dropped 4 bases and J dropped 3 bases, with 10 bases sitting between them.

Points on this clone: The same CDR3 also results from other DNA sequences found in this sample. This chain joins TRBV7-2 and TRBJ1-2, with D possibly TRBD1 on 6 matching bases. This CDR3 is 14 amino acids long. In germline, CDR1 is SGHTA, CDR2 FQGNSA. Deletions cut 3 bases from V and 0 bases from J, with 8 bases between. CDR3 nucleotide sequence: TGTGCCAGCAGCTTGGGGGGCTCTAACTATGGCTACACCTTC. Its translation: CASSLGGSNYGYTF. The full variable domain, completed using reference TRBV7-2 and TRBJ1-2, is GAGVSQSPSNKVTEKGKDVELRCDPISGHTALYWYRQSLGQGLEFLIYFQGNSAPDKSGLPSDRFSAERTGGSVSTLTIQRTQQEDSAVYLCASSLGGSNYGYTFGSGTRLTVV.

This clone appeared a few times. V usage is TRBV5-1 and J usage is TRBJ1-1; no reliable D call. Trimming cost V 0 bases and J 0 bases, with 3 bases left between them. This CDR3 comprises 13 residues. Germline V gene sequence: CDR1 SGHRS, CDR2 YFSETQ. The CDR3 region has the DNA TGCGCCAGCAGCTTGGGTCTGAACACTGAAGCTTTCTTT. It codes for CASSLGLNTEAFF.